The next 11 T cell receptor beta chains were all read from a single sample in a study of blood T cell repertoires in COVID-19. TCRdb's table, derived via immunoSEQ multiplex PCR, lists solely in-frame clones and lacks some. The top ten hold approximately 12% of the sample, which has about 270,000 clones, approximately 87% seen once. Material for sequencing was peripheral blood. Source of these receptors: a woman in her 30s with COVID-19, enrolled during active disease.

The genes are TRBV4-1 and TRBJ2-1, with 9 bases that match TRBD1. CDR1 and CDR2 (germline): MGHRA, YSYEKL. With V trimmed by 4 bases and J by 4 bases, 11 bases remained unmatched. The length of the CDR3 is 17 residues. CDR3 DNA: TGCGCCAGCAGCCTCCTAAGATGGGACAGGGCATACAATGAGCAGTTCTTC. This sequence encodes CASSLLRWDRAYNEQFF.

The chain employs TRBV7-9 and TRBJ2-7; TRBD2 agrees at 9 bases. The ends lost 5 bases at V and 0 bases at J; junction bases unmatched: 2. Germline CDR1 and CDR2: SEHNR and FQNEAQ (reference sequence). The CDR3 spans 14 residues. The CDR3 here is CASSAAGGSYEQYF. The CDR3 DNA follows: TGTGCCAGCAGCGCAGCGGGGGGCTCCTACGAGCAGTACTTC.

CDR3 in amino acids: CASGPGTGAGELFF. In nucleotides, the CDR3 is TGTGCTAGTGGTCCGGGGACAGGTGCCGGGGAGCTGTTTTTT. V usage is TRBV12-5 and J usage is TRBJ2-2; 8 bases line up with TRBD1. Trimming removed 5 bases from V and 6 bases from J; junction bases left unmatched: 5. There are 14 residues in the CDR3. CDR1 is LGHNT, CDR2 FRNRAP, per germline.

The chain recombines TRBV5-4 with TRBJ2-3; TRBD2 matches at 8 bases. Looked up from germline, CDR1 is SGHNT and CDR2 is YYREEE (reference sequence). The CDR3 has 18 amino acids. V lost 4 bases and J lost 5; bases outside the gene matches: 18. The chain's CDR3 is CASSPDPTLIGREDTQYF. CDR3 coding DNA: TGTGCCAGCAGCCCTGACCCCACTCTCATCGGGAGGGAAGATACGCAGTATTTT.

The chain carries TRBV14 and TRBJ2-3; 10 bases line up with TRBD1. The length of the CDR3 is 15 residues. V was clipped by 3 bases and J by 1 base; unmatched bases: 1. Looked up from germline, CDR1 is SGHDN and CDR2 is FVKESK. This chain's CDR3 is CASSQGQGRTDTQYF. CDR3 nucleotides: TGTGCCAGCAGCCAGGGACAGGGGCGCACAGATACGCAGTATTTT.

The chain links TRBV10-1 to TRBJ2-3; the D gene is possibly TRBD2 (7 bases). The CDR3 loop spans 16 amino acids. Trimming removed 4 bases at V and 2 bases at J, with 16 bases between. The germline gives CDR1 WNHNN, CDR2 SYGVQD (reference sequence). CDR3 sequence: CASSAFEGGYTDTQYF. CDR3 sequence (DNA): TGCGCCAGCAGTGCCTTCGAGGGGGGGTACACAGATACGCAGTATTTT.

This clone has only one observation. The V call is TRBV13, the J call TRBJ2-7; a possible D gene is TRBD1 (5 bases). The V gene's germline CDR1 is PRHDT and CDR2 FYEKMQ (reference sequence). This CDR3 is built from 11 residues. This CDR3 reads CASTAVYEQYF. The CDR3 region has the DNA TGTGCATCGACAGCCGTATACGAGCAGTACTTC.

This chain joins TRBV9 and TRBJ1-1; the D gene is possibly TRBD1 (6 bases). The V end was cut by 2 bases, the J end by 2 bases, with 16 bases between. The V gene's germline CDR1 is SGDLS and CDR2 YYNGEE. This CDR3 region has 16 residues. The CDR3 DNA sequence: TGTGCCAGCAGCGTCGTCCGGGGCAGGGGTAACACTGAAGCTTTCTTT. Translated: CASSVVRGRGNTEAFF.

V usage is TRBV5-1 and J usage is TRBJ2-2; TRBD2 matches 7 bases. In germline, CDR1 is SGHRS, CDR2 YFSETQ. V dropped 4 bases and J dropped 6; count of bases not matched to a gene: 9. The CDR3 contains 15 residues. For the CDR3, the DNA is TGCGCCAGCAGCCCGGGACTACCTAGACCCGGGGAGCTGTTTTTT. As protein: CASSPGLPRPGELFF. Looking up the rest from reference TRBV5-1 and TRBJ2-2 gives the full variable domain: KAGVTQTPRYLIKTRGQQVTLSCSPISGHRSVSWYQQTPGQGLQFLFEYFSETQRNKGNFPGRFSGRQFSNSRSEMNVSTLELGDSALYLCASSPGLPRPGELFFGEGSRLTVL.

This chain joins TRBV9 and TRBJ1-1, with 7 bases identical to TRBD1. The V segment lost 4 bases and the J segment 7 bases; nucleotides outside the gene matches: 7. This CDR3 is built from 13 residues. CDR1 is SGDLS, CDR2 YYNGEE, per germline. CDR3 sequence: CASSSGTANEAFF. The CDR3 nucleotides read TGTGCCAGCAGCTCAGGGACAGCAAATGAAGCTTTCTTT. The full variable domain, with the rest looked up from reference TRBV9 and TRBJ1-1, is DSGVTQTPKHLITATGQRVTLRCSPRSGDLSVYWYQQSLDQGLQFLIQYYNGEERAKGNILERFSAQQFPDLHSELNLSSLELGDSALYFCASSSGTANEAFFGQGTRLTVV.

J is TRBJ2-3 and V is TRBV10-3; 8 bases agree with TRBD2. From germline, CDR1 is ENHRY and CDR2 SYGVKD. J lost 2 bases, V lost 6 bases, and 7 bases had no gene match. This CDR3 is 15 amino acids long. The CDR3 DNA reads TGTGCCATCAGGGACGGGGGGGCCTCCACAGATACGCAGTATTTT. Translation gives CAIRDGGASTDTQYF.